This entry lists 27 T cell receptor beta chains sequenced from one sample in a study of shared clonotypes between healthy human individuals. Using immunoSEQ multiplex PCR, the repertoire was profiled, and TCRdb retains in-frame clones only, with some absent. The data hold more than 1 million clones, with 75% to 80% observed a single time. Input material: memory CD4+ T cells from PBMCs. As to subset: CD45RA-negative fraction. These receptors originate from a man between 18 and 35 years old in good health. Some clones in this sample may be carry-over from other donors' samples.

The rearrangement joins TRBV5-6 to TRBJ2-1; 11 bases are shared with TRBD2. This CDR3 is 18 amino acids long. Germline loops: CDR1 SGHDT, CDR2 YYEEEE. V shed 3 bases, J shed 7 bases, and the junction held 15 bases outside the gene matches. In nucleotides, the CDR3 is TGTGCCAGCAGCTCCTATCTCGGAAGACTAGCGGGGTTGAATGAGCAGTTCTTC. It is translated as CASSSYLGRLAGLNEQFF. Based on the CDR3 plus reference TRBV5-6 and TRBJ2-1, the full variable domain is DAGVTQSPTHLIKTRGQQVTLRCSPKSGHDTVSWYQQALGQGPQFIFQYYEEEERQRGNFPDRFSGHQFPNYSSELNVNALLLGDSALYLCASSSYLGRLAGLNEQFFGPGTRLTVL.

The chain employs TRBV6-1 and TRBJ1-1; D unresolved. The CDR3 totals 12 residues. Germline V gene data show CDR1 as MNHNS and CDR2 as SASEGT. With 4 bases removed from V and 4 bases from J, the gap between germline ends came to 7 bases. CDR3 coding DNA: TGTGCCAGCAGTGTCCGTGTCACTGAAGCTTTCTTT. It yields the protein CASSVRVTEAFF.

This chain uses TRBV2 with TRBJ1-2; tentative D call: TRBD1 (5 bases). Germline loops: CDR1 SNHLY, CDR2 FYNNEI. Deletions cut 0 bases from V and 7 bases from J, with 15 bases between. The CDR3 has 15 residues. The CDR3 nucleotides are TGTGCCAGCAGTGAAGCGGAGGGGACTTTAGGTGGCTACACCTTC. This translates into CASSEAEGTLGGYTF.

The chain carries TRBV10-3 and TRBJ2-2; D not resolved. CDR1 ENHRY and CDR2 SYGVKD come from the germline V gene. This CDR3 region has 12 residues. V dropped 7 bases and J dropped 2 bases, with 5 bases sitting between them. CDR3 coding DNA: TGTGCCATCATCACTAACACCGGGGAGCTGTTTTTT. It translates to CAIITNTGELFF.

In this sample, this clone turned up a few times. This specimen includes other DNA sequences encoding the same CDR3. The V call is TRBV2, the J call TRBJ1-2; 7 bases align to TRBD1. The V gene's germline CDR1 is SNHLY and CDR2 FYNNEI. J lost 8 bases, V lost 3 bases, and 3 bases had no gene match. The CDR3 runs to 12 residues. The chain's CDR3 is CASSDRGRGYTF. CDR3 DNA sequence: TGTGCCAGCAGTGATAGGGGGCGAGGCTACACCTTC.

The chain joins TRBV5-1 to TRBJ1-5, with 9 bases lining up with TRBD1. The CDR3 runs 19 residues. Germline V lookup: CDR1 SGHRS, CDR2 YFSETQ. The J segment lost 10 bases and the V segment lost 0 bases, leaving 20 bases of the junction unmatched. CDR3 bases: TGCGCCAGCAGCTTGGTCGGGGGTGCCGGACAGGGGCCCCTAGAACCCCAGCATTTT. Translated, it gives CASSLVGGAGQGPLEPQHF.

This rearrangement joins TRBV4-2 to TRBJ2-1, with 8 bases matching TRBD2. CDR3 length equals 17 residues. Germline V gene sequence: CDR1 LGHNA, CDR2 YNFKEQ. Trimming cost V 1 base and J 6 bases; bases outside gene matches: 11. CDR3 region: CASSQVSPSGSGNEQFF. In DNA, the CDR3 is TGTGCCAGCAGCCAAGTAAGCCCCAGCGGGAGTGGCAATGAGCAGTTCTTC.

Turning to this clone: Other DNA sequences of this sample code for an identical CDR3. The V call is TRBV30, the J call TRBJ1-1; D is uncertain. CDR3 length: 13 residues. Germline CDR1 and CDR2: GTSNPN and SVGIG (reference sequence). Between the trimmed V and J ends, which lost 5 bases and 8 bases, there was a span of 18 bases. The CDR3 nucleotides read TGTGCCTGGGTCTTACCGGGCCGAAACGAAGCTTTCTTT. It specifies CAWVLPGRNEAFF.

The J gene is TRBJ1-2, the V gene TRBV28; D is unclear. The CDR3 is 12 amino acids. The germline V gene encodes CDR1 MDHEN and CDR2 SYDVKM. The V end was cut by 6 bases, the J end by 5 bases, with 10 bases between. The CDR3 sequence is CASSLSQYGYTF. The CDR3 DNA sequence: TGTGCCAGCAGCCTCTCCCAGTATGGCTACACCTTC.

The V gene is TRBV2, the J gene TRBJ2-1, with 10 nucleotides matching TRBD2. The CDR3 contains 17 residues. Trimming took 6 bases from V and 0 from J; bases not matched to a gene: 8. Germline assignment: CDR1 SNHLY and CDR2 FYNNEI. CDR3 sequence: CASRIYSGGSSYNEQFF. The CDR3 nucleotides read TGTGCCAGCAGGATCTATAGCGGGGGGAGCTCCTACAATGAGCAGTTCTTC.

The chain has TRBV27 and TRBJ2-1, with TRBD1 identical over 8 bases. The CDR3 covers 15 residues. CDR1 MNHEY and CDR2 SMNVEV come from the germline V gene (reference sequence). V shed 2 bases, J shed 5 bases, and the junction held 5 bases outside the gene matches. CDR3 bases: TGTGCCAGCAGTTTAATCAGGGGGCGAGACAATGAGCAGTTCTTC. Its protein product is CASSLIRGRDNEQFF.

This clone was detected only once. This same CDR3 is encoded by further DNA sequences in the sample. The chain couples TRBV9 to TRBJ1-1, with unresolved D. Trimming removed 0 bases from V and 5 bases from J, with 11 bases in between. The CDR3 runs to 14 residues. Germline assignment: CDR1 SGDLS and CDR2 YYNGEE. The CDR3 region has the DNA TGTGCCAGCAGCGTAGCGGACTTCAATACTGAAGCTTTCTTT. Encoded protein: CASSVADFNTEAFF.

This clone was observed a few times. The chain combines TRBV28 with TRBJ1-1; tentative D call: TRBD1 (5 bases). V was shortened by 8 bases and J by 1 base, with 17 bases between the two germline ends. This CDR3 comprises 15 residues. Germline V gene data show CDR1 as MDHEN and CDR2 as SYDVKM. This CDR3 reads CASLKWGSSNTEAFF. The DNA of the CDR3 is TGTGCCAGCTTGAAATGGGGCAGTTCGAACACTGAAGCTTTCTTT.

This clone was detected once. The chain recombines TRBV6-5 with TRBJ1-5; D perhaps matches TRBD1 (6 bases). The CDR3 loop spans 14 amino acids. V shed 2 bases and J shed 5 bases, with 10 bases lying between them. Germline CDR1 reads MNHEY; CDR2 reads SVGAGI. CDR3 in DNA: TGTGCCAGCAGTTACGGGGGGCCTGATCAGCCCCAGCATTTT. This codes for CASSYGGPDQPQHF.

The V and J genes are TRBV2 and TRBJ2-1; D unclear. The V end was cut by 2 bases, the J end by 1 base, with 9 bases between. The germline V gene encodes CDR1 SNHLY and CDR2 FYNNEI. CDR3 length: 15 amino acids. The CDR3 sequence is CASSELAQSYNEQFF. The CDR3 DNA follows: TGTGCCAGCAGTGAACTGGCCCAATCCTACAATGAGCAGTTCTTC.

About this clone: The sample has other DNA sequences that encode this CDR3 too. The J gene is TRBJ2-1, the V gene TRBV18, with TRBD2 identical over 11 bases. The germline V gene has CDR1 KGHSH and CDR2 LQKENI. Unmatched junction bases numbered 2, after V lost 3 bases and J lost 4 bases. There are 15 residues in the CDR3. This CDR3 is CASSPGLADYNEQFF. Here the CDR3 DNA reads TGTGCCAGCTCACCGGGACTAGCGGATTACAATGAGCAGTTCTTC.

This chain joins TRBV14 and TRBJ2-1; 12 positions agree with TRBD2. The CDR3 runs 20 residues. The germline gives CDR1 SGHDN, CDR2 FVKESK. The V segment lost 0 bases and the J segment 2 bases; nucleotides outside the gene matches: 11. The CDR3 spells CASSQDLPTSGRRAYNEQFF. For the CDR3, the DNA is TGTGCCAGCAGCCAAGATCTACCAACTAGCGGGAGGAGGGCCTACAATGAGCAGTTCTTC.

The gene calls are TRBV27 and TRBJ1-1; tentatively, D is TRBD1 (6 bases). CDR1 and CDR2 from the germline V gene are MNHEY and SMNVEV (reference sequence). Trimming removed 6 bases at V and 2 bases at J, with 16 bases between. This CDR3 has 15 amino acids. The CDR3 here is CASSTPDRYNTEAFF. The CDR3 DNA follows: TGTGCCAGCAGCACTCCGGACAGATATAACACTGAAGCTTTCTTT.

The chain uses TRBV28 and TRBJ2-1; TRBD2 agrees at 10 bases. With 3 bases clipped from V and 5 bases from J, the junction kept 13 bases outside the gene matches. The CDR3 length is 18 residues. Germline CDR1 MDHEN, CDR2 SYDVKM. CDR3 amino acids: CASSFVPSTSGKDNEQFF. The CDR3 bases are TGTGCCAGCAGTTTTGTCCCATCTACTAGCGGGAAGGACAATGAGCAGTTCTTC.

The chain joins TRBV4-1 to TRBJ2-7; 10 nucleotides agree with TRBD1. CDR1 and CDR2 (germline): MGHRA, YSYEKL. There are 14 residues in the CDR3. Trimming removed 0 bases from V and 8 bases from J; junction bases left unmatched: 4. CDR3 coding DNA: TGCGCCAGCAGCCAAGAAGGGACAGGGGCTCAGCAGTACTTC. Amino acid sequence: CASSQEGTGAQQYF.

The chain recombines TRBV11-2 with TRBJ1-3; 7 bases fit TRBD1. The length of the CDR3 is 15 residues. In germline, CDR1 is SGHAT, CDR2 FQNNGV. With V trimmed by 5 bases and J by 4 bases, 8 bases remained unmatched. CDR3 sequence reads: CASSRTGAGGNTIYF. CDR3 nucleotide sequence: TGTGCCAGCAGCCGAACAGGGGCGGGAGGAAACACCATATATTTT.

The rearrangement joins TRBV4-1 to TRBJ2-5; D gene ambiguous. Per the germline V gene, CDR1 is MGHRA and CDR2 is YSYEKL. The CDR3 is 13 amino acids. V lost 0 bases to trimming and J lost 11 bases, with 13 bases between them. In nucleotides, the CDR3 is TGCGCCAGCAGCCAAGAAATCGATTCGGTGCAGTACTTC. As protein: CASSQEIDSVQYF.

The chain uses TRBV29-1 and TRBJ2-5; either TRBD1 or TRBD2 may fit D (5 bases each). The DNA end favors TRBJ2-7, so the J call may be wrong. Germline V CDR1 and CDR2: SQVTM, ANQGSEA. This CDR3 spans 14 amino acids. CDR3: CSVGPGDLSYEQYF. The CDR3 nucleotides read TGCAGCGTAGGGCCCGGGGACCTATCCTACGAGCAGTACTTC.

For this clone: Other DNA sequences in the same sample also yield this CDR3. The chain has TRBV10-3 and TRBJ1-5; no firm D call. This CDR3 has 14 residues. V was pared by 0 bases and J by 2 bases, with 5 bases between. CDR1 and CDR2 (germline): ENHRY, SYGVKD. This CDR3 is CAISESGGNQPQHF. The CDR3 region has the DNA TGTGCCATCAGTGAGTCCGGGGGCAATCAGCCCCAGCATTTT.

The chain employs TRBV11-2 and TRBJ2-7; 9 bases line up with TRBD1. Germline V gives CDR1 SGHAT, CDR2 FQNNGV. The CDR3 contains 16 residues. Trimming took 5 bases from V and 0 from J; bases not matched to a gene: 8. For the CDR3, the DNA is TGTGCCAGCAGCGCAAACAGGGGGCTGAGCTCCTACGAGCAGTACTTC. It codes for CASSANRGLSSYEQYF. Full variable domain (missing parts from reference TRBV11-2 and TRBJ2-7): EAGVAQSPRYKIIEKRQSVAFWCNPISGHATLYWYQQILGQGPKLLIQFQNNGVVDDSQLPKDRFSAERLKGVDSTLKIQPAKLEDSAVYLCASSANRGLSSYEQYFGPGTRLTVT.

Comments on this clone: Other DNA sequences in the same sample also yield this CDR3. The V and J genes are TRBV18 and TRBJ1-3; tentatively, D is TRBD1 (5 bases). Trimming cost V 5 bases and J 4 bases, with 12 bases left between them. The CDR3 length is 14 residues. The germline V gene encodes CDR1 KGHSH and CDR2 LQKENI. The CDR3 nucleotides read TGTGCCAGCTCATCCGGGACCGGGGGAAACACCATATATTTT. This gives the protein CASSSGTGGNTIYF. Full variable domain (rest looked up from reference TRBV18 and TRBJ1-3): NAGVMQNPRHLVRRRGQEARLRCSPMKGHSHVYWYRQLPEEGLKFMVYLQKENIIDESGMPKERFSAEFPKEGPSILRIQQVVRGDSAAYFCASSSGTGGNTIYFGEGSWLTVV.

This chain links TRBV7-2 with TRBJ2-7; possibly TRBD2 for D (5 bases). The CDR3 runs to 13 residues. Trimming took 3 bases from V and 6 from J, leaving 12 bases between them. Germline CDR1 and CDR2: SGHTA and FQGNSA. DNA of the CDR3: TGTGCCAGCAGCTTGTGGGAGAACCTCGAGCAGTACTTC. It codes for CASSLWENLEQYF.